This T cell receptor (beta chain) was found in a study of blood T cells in healthy people across ages. Germline CDR1 and CDR2: PRHDT and FYEKMQ (reference sequence). The CDR3 runs to 16 residues. V was clipped by 0 bases and J by 5 bases, with 16 bases between them. Using a J-beta primer mix together with a sample-barcoded 5' primer, a second PCR was run for about 6 to 11 cycles. TCRdb recomputed calls from the 5' RACE reads with MiXCR, one row per CDR3 protein. The data hold 650,000 to 1,000,000 distinct CDR3 sequences, with around 45% observed a single time. The chain employs TRBV13 and TRBJ2-5; no clear D. The source material was blood. This clonotype was obtained from a man of 80 years or more in good health. The CDR3 here is CASSLGMGARSETQYF. CDR3 nucleotide sequence: TGTGCCAGCAGCTTAGGAATGGGCGCCAGGTCGGAGACCCAGTACTTC.